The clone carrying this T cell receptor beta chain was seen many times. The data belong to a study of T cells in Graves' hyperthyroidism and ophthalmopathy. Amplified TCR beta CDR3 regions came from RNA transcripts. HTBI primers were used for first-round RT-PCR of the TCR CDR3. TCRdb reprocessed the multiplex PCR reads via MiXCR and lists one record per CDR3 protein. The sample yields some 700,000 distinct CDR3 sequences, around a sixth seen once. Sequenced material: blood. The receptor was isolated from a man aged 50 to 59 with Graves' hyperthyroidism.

The DNA of the CDR3 is TGTGCCAGCAGCCAAGTTTCACGGATGAACACTGAAGCTTTCTTT. The encoded protein is CASSQVSRMNTEAFF. The chain combines TRBV3-1 with TRBJ1-1; D not resolved. Germline-derived CDR1 and CDR2 are LGHDT and YNNKEL (reference sequence). The germline V and J ends were trimmed by 1 base and 0 bases, with 9 bases remaining between them. The CDR3 is made up of 15 amino acids. Combining the CDR3 with reference TRBV3-1 and TRBJ1-1 gives the whole variable domain DTAVSQTPKYLVTQMGNDKSIKCEQNLGHDTMYWYKQDSKKFLKIMFSYNNKELIINETVPNRFSPKSPDKAHLNLHINSLELGDSAVYFCASSQVSRMNTEAFFGQGTRLTVV.